This T cell receptor (gamma chain) was sequenced during a study of intestinal T cells in coeliac disease. Looking at the study overall: In the TRG cohort, coeliac patients were much younger than controls. Findings and limits, study-wide: Degraded FFPE DNA template probably caused partial TCR sequence loss per sample.

TRG repertoires were amplified with LymphoTrack primers from 150 to 250 ng of biopsy DNA. TCRdb fed the multiplex PCR reads into CATT to redo clone calling. Of under 750 gamma-chain clones detected, more than 40% appear once; the ten largest clones hold under 25%. Concerning this clone itself: Its matching antigen is unknown.

Nine to eleven formalin-fixed paraffin-embedded scrolls, each 5 µm thick, supplied each case's genomic DNA. Material: a duodenal biopsy. This TCR was recovered from a human donor with celiac disease.

CDR3 sequence reads: CATWGSAGSDWIKTF. As DNA, the CDR3 is TGTGCCACCTGGGGATCGGCGGGCAGTGATTGGATCAAGACGTTT. The rearrangement uses TRGV4 and TRGJP2. CDR1 EGSTGY and CDR2 YDSYTSSV come from the germline V gene. V lost 5 bases to trimming and J lost 5 bases; unmatched junction nucleotides: 11. The CDR3 is 15 amino acids.